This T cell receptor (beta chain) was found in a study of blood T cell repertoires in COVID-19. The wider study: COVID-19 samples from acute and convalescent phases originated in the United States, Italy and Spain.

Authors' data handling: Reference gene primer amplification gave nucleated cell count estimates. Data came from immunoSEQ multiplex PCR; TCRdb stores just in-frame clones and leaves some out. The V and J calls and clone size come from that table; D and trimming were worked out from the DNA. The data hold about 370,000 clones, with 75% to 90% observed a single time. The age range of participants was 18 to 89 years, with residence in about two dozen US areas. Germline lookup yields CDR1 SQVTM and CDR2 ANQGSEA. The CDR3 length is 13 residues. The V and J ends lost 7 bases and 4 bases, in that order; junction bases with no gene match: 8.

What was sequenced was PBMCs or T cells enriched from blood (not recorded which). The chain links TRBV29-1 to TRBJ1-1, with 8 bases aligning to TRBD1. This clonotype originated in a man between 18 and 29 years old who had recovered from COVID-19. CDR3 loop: CSARTGRATEAFF. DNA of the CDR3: TGCAGCGCTAGGACAGGGAGGGCCACTGAAGCTTTCTTT.